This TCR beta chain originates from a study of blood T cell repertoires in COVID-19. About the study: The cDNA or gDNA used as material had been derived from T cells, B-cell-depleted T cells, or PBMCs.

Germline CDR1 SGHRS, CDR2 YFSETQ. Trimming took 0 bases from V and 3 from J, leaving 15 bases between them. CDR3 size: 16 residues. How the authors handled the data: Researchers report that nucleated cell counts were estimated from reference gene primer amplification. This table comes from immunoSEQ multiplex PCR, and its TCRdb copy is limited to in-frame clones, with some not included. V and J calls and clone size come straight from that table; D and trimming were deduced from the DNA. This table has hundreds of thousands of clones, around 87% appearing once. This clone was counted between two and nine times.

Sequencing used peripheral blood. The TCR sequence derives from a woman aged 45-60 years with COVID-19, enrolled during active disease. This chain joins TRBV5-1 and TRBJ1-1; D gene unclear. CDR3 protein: CASSLEVVRGYTEAFF. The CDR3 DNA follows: TGCGCCAGCAGCTTGGAGGTGGTCCGAGGGTACACTGAAGCTTTCTTT.